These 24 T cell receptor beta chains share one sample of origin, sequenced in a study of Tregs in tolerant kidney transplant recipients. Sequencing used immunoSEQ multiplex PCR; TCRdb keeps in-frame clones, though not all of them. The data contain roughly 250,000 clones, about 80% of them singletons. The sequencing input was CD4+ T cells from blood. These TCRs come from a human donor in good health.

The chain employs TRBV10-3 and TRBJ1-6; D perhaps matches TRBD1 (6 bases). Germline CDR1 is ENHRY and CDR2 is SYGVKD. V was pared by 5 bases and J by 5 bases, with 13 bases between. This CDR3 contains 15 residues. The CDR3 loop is CAISPSGADNSPLHF. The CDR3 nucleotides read TGTGCCATCAGTCCCTCGGGGGCAGATAATTCACCCCTCCACTTT.

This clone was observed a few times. The CDR3 nucleotides are TGCGCCAGCAGCTTTCGGCTAGCGGGGACGGTTGAGACCCAGTACTTC. This gives the protein CASSFRLAGTVETQYF. The gene calls are TRBV5-1 and TRBJ2-5, with 9 bases aligning to TRBD2. The CDR3 totals 16 residues. V gave up 2 bases and J gave up 5 bases; unmatched junction bases: 10. Germline V gene data show CDR1 as SGHRS and CDR2 as YFSETQ. The whole variable domain, remainder taken from reference TRBV5-1 and TRBJ2-5, is KAGVTQTPRYLIKTRGQQVTLSCSPISGHRSVSWYQQTPGQGLQFLFEYFSETQRNKGNFPGRFSGRQFSNSRSEMNVSTLELGDSALYLCASSFRLAGTVETQYFGPGTRLLVL.

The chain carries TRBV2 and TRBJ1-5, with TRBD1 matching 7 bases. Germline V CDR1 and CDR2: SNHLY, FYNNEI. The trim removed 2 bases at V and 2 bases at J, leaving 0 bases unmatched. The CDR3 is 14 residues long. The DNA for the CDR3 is TGTGCCAGCAGTGAACAGGGGGGCAATCAGCCCCAGCATTTT. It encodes CASSEQGGNQPQHF.

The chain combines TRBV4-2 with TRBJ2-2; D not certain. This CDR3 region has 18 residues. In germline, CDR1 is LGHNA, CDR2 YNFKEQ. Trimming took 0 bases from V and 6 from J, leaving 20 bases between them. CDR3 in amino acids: CASSQDRLGRHFAGELFF. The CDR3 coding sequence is TGTGCCAGCAGCCAAGATCGCCTAGGTAGACATTTCGCCGGGGAGCTGTTTTTT.

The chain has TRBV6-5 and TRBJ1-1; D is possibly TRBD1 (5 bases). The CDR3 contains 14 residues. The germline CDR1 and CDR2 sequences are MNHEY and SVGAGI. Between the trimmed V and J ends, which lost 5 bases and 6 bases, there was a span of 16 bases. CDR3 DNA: TGTGCCAGCAGTGAAGGGACCCGAGCGCCTGAAGCTTTCTTT. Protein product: CASSEGTRAPEAFF.

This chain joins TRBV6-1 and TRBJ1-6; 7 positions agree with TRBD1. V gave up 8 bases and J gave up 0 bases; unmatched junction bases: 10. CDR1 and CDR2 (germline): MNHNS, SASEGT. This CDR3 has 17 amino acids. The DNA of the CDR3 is TGTGCCAGCCGTGGTCAGGGGGTAAGCTCCTATAATTCACCCCTCCACTTT. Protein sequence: CASRGQGVSSYNSPLHF.

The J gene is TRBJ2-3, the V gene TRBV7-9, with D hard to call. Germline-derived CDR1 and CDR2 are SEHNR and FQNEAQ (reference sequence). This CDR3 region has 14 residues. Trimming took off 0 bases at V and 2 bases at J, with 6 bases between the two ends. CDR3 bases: TGTGCCAGCAGCTTAGCGCACGACACAGATACGCAGTATTTT. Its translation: CASSLAHDTDTQYF.

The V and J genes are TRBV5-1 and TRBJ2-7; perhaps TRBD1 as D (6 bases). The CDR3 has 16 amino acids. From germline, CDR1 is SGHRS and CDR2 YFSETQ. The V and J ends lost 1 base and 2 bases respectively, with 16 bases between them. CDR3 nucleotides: TGCGCCAGCAGCTTGTCAAGCCAGGGGATCCCCTACGAGCAGTACTTC. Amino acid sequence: CASSLSSQGIPYEQYF.

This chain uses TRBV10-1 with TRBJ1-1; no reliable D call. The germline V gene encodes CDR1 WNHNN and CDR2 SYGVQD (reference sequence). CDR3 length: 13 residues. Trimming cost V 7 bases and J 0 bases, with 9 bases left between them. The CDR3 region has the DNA TGCGCCAGCAAGGCTCAATTGAACACTGAAGCTTTCTTT. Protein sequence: CASKAQLNTEAFF.

CDR3 sequence reads: CAWSVGVYSGNTIYF. CDR3 in DNA: TGTGCCTGGAGTGTAGGGGTCTACTCTGGAAACACCATATATTTT. The chain carries TRBV30 and TRBJ1-3, with D perhaps matching TRBD1 (5 bases). CDR1 and CDR2 from the germline V gene are GTSNPN and SVGIG (reference sequence). CDR3 length equals 15 residues. The V and J ends lost 0 bases and 0 bases respectively, with 9 bases between them.

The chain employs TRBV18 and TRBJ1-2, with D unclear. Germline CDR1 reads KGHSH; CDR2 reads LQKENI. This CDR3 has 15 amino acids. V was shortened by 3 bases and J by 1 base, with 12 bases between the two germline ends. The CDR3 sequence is CASSPAPRNNYGYTF. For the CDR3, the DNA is TGTGCCAGCTCACCCGCCCCCAGAAATAACTATGGCTACACCTTC.

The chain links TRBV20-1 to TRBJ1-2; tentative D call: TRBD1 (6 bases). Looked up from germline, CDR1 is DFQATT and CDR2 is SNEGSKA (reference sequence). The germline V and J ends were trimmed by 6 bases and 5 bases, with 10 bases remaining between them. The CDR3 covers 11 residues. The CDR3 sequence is CSATGNYGYTF. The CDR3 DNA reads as TGCAGTGCCACAGGGAATTATGGCTACACCTTC.

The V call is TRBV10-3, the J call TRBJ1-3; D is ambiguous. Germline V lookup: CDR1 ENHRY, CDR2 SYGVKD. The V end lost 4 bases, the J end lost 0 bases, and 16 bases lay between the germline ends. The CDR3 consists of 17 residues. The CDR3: CAISANFDSPSGNTIYF. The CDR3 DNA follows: TGTGCCATCAGTGCGAACTTTGATTCCCCCTCTGGAAACACCATATATTTT.

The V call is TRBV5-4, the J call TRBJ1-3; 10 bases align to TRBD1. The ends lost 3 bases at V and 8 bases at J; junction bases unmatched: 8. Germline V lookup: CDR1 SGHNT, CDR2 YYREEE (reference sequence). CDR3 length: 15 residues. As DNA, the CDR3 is TGTGCCAGCAGCTCTCGACAGGGGGCGACGGACACCATATATTTT. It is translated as CASSSRQGATDTIYF.

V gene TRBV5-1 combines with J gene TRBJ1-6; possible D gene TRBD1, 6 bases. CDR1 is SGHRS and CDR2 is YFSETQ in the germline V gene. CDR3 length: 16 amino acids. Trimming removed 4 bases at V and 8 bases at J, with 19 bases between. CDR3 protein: CASSPLTRGGDSPLHF. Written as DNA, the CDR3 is TGCGCCAGCAGCCCCCTAACCCGGGGGGGCGATTCACCCCTCCACTTT.

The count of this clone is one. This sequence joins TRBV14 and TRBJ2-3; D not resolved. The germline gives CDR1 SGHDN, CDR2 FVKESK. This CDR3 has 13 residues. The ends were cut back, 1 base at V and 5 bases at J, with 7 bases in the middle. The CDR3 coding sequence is TGTGCCAGCAGCCAAGTAGGTGTAGATACGCAGTATTTT. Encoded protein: CASSQVGVDTQYF.

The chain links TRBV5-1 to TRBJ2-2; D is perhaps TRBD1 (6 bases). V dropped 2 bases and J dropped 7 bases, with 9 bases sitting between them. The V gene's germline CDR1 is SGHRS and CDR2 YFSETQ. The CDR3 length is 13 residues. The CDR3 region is CASSLQGDGELFF. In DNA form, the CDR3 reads TGCGCCAGCAGCTTACAGGGAGACGGGGAGCTGTTTTTT.

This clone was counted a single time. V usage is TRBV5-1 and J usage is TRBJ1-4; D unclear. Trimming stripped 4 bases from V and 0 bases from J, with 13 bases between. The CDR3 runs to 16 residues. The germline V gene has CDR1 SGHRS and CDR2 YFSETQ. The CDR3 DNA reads TGCGCCAGCAGCGACTCGACTTACGCAACTAATGAAAAACTGTTTTTT. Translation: CASSDSTYATNEKLFF.

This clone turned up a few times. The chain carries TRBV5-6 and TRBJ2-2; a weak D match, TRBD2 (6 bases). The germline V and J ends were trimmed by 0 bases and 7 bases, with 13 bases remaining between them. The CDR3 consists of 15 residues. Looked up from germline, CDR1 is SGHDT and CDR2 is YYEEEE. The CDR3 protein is CASSLVGARGGELFF. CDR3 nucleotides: TGTGCCAGCAGCTTGGTCGGGGCGCGGGGCGGGGAGCTGTTTTTT.

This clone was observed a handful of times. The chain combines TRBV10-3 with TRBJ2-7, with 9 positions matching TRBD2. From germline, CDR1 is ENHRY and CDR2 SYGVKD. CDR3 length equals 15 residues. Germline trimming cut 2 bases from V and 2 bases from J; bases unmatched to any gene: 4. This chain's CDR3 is CAISEGREGPYEQYF. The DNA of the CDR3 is TGTGCCATCAGTGAGGGGCGGGAGGGCCCCTACGAGCAGTACTTC.

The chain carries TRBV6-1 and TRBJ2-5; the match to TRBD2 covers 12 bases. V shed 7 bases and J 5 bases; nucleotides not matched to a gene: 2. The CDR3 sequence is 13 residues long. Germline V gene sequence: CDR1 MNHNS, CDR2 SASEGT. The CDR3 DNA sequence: TGTGCCAGCACTGGACTAGCGGGGGAGACCCAGTACTTC. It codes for CASTGLAGETQYF.

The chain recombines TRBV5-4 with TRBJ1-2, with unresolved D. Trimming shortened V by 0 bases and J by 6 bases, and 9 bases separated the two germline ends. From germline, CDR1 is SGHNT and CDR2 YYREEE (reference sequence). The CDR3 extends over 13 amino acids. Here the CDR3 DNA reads TGTGCCAGCAGCTTGGATCGGCAGAATGGCTACACCTTC. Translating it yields CASSLDRQNGYTF.

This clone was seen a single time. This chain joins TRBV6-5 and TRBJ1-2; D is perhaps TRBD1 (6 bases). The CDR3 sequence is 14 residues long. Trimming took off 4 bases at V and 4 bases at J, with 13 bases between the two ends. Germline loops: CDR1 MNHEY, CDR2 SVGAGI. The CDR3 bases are TGTGCCAGCAGTTCATACAGGGTTGGCTATGGCTACACCTTC. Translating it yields CASSSYRVGYGYTF.

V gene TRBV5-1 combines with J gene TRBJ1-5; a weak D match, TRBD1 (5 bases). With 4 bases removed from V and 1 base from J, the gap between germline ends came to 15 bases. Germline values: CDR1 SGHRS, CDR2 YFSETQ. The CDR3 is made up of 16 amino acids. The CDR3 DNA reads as TGCGCCAGCAGCCCCACGGGGGACTGGAGCAATCAGCCCCAGCATTTT. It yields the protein CASSPTGDWSNQPQHF.